These 31 T cell receptor beta chains share one sample of origin, sequenced in a study of blood T cell repertoires in COVID-19. The method was immunoSEQ multiplex PCR; TCRdb's version includes in-frame clones alone and lacks a portion of them. The data show roughly 40,000 clones, around nine tenths seen once. Sequencing input: peripheral blood. The source is a human donor in a cohort sampled during active COVID-19.

This chain connects TRBV3-1 (or the pseudogene TRBV3-2) to TRBJ1-2; a possible D gene is TRBD1 (6 bases). Germline V gene lookup returns CDR1 LGHDT and CDR2 YNNKEL (reference sequence). The CDR3 has 13 residues. The V end was cut by 4 bases, the J end by 8 bases, with 14 bases between. In nucleotides, the CDR3 is TGTGCCAGCAGCCTCGCACAGGGTAGCGGCTACACCTTC. Its translation is CASSLAQGSGYTF.

By sample fraction, this clone is medium-sized. The chain has TRBV19 and TRBJ1-3; D unresolved. The CDR3 loop spans 15 amino acids. From germline, CDR1 is LNHDA and CDR2 SQIVND (reference sequence). Trimming cost V 6 bases and J 0 bases, with 12 bases left between them. The CDR3, as DNA: TGTGCCAGTAGGACCGGGATTACCTCTGGAAACACCATATATTTT. Residues: CASRTGITSGNTIYF.

The chain is built from TRBV27 and TRBJ1-1, with D possibly matching TRBD1 (6 bases). Trimming left V 6 bases short and J 0 bases short, with 8 bases between. This CDR3 contains 13 residues. Germline V gene sequence: CDR1 MNHEY, CDR2 SMNVEV (reference sequence). The chain's CDR3 is CASRNRVNTEAFF. DNA for the CDR3: TGTGCCAGCAGGAACAGGGTGAACACTGAAGCTTTCTTT.

The DNA of the CDR3 is TGTGCCAGCAGTTACTCCGGCCCAGACTATGGAAACACCATATATTTT. Translation: CASSYSGPDYGNTIYF. The chain is built from TRBV6-5 and TRBJ1-3, with D unclear. From germline, CDR1 is MNHEY and CDR2 SVGAGI. CDR3 size: 16 residues. The V end lost 0 bases, the J end lost 3 bases, and 12 bases lay between the germline ends.

CDR3 region: CASGDRGNYGYTF. The CDR3 DNA follows: TGTGCCAGCGGGGACCGGGGGAACTATGGCTACACCTTC. The chain employs TRBV6-6 and TRBJ1-2, with D perhaps matching TRBD1 (5 bases). The germline V gene encodes CDR1 MNHNY and CDR2 SVGAGI (reference sequence). This CDR3 region has 13 residues. V was pared by 8 bases and J by 2 bases, with 12 bases between.

The chain uses TRBV10-3 and TRBJ1-3, with a tentative D call TRBD1 (5 bases). V was cut by 7 bases and J by 4 bases, with 14 bases left in between. The CDR3 has 14 residues. Germline CDR1 ENHRY, CDR2 SYGVKD. DNA of the CDR3: TGTGCCATCAATTCCGATGGGGGGGGAAACACCATATATTTT. Its translation is CAINSDGGGNTIYF.

The V call is TRBV18, the J call TRBJ2-7, with D maybe TRBD1 (6 bases). Trimming removed 2 bases from V and 6 bases from J, with 17 bases in between. Germline CDR1 is KGHSH and CDR2 is LQKENI. The CDR3 sequence is 15 residues long. Here the CDR3 reads CASSPGGAMGSEQYF. The DNA of the CDR3 is TGTGCCAGCTCACCAGGGGGCGCAATGGGGAGCGAGCAGTACTTC.

This clone was found once. The genes are TRBV3-1 (or the pseudogene TRBV3-2) and TRBJ1-4, with 7 bases lining up with TRBD1. Germline lookup yields CDR1 LGHDT and CDR2 YNNKEL (reference sequence). This CDR3 has 15 residues. V lost 4 bases to trimming and J lost 4 bases; unmatched junction nucleotides: 6. In DNA, the CDR3 is TGTGCCAGCAGCCGTCCGGGACAGCTTAATGAAAAACTGTTTTTT. Protein sequence: CASSRPGQLNEKLFF.

The rearrangement joins TRBV28 to TRBJ2-7; TRBD1 might be the D (6 bases). Per the germline V gene, CDR1 is MDHEN and CDR2 is SYDVKM. Trimming removed 5 bases at V and 8 bases at J, with 13 bases between. This CDR3 is built from 12 residues. CDR3 sequence reads: CASSMTGPKQYF. CDR3 nucleotide sequence: TGTGCCAGCAGTATGACAGGCCCGAAGCAGTACTTC.

The rearrangement joins TRBV3-1 (or the pseudogene TRBV3-2) to TRBJ1-1; 8 bases line up with TRBD1. From germline, CDR1 is LGHDT and CDR2 YNNKEL (reference sequence). The ends lost 1 base at V and 11 bases at J; junction bases unmatched: 3. This CDR3 is 12 amino acids long. CDR3 nucleotides: TGTGCCAGCAGCCAAGGAGACAGGGGTGCTTTCTTT. Protein product: CASSQGDRGAFF.

This clone was seen just once. CDR3 DNA sequence: TGTGCCAGCAGCCAAGATGGACTAGCGGGCCCGAGGAAGTTCTTC. It yields the protein CASSQDGLAGPRKFF. V is TRBV4-2 and J is TRBJ2-1, with 11 bases matching TRBD2. Germline trimming cut 0 bases from V and 14 bases from J; bases unmatched to any gene: 9. The CDR3 runs to 15 residues. CDR1 and CDR2 from the germline V gene are LGHNA and YNFKEQ.

J is TRBJ1-5 and V is TRBV21-1; the D call in the table, TRBD1, was not verified against the DNA. TRBV21-1 is a pseudogene segment. This CDR3 spans 17 amino acids. The CDR3 DNA reads TGTGCCGGAAAATGGGCAGGGGGAAGGAGGGTCAATCAGCCCCAGCATTTT. It codes for CAGKWAGGRRVNQPQHF.

J is TRBJ1-1 and V is TRBV19, with D possibly matching TRBD1 (6 bases). CDR1 and CDR2 from the germline V gene are LNHDA and SQIVND (reference sequence). The ends were cut back, 0 bases at V and 2 bases at J, with 10 bases in the middle. The CDR3 spans 15 residues. The chain's CDR3 is CASSIEGAGNTEAFF. The CDR3 nucleotides read TGTGCCAGTAGTATAGAGGGGGCTGGCAACACTGAAGCTTTCTTT.

The chain links TRBV5-4 to TRBJ2-7, with D unresolved. From germline, CDR1 is SGHNT and CDR2 YYREEE (reference sequence). V was pared by 0 bases and J by 2 bases, with 9 bases between. This CDR3 is built from 14 residues. This CDR3 is CASSLASETYEQYF. The CDR3 nucleotides read TGTGCCAGCAGCTTGGCCTCAGAAACCTACGAGCAGTACTTC.

The chain uses TRBV19 and TRBJ2-7; 9 bases match TRBD1. J was trimmed by 5 bases and V by 5 bases; bases with no gene match: 10. The length of the CDR3 is 15 residues. CDR1 and CDR2 from the germline V gene are LNHDA and SQIVND (reference sequence). CDR3: CASSAQDRGSNEQYF. DNA of the CDR3: TGTGCCAGTAGTGCTCAGGACAGGGGAAGTAACGAGCAGTACTTC.

The rearrangement uses TRBV10-3 and TRBJ1-3; D gene uncertain. V was shortened by 2 bases and J by 5 bases, with 10 bases between the two germline ends. The CDR3 consists of 14 residues. Germline-derived CDR1 and CDR2 are ENHRY and SYGVKD. CDR3 bases: TGTGCCATCAGTGAGCCAGGCGGGAGAAACACCATATATTTT. Amino acids: CAISEPGGRNTIYF.

This rearrangement joins TRBV6-6 to TRBJ1-6; 7 bases line up with TRBD1. From germline, CDR1 is MNHNY and CDR2 SVGAGI (reference sequence). V was clipped by 5 bases and J by 10 bases; unmatched bases: 11. The CDR3 runs to 15 residues. This CDR3 reads CASSPEGGVWSPLHF. CDR3 nucleotides: TGTGCCAGCAGTCCAGAAGGGGGCGTTTGGTCACCCCTCCACTTT.

Here the CDR3 DNA reads TGTGCCAGCCGGGGCCTAGACAGGGGGACGTCGGGCTACACCTTC. Its translation is CASRGLDRGTSGYTF. V is TRBV6-5 and J is TRBJ1-2; 9 nucleotides line up with TRBD1. With V trimmed by 8 bases and J by 8 bases, 15 bases remained unmatched. This CDR3 has 15 amino acids. Per the germline V gene, CDR1 is MNHEY and CDR2 is SVGAGI.

The gene calls are TRBV6-6 and TRBJ1-4; 7 bases agree with TRBD1. The CDR3 length is 11 residues. Germline CDR1 and CDR2: MNHNY and SVGAGI (reference sequence). The V segment lost 7 bases and the J segment 13 bases; nucleotides outside the gene matches: 6. The CDR3 here is CASTDRAVLFF. Written as DNA, the CDR3 is TGTGCCAGCACCGACAGGGCGGTACTGTTTTTT.

V usage is TRBV6-5 and J usage is TRBJ2-5, with TRBD2 matching 10 bases. This CDR3 has 16 amino acids. With 4 bases clipped from V and 5 bases from J, the junction kept 10 bases outside the gene matches. The germline CDR1 and CDR2 sequences are MNHEY and SVGAGI. The CDR3 spells CASSFPSGGSRETQYF. The CDR3 DNA reads TGTGCCAGCAGTTTCCCTAGCGGGGGTTCCAGGGAGACCCAGTACTTC.

The chain recombines TRBV6-5 with TRBJ1-2, with TRBD1 matching over 7 bases. The CDR3 spans 13 residues. The junction had 7 bases not matched to a gene; V was cut back by 5 bases and J by 7 bases. The V gene's germline CDR1 is MNHEY and CDR2 SVGAGI. CDR3 amino acids: CASSPTGVVGYTF. The CDR3 nucleotides are TGTGCCAGCAGTCCTACAGGGGTGGTTGGCTACACCTTC.

The chain employs TRBV15 and TRBJ1-6; no definite D call. CDR1 and CDR2 from the germline V gene are LNHNV and YYDKDF (reference sequence). V lost 0 bases to trimming and J lost 9 bases, with 12 bases between them. The CDR3 has 15 amino acids. DNA for the CDR3: TGTGCCACCAGCAGAGATATCGTTTCAGGTTCACCCCTCCACTTT. It yields the protein CATSRDIVSGSPLHF.

V is TRBV2 and J is TRBJ2-2, with 11 bases lining up with TRBD2. V dropped 5 bases and J dropped 9; count of bases not matched to a gene: 8. The germline V gene has CDR1 SNHLY and CDR2 FYNNEI. This CDR3 comprises 15 residues. Here the CDR3 reads CASSSGTSGRRELFF. CDR3 bases: TGTGCCAGCAGTTCCGGGACTAGCGGAAGGAGGGAGCTGTTTTTT. The variable domain in full, with the rest retrieved from reference TRBV2 and TRBJ2-2, is EPEVTQTPSHQVTQMGQEVILRCVPISNHLYFYWYRQILGQKVEFLVSFYNNEISEKSEIFDDQFSVERPDGSNFTLKIRSTKLEDSAMYFCASSSGTSGRRELFFGEGSRLTVL.

The V call is TRBV5-1, the J call TRBJ1-2; 8 bases fit TRBD1. The trim removed 0 bases at V and 7 bases at J, leaving 2 bases unmatched. The CDR3 has 13 residues. The V gene's germline CDR1 is SGHRS and CDR2 YFSETQ. This CDR3 reads CASSLGGQAGYTF. Written as DNA, the CDR3 is TGCGCCAGCAGCTTGGGGGGACAGGCTGGCTACACCTTC.

The chain combines TRBV18 with TRBJ1-5; D is perhaps TRBD1 (6 bases). CDR3 length: 16 amino acids. Germline values: CDR1 KGHSH, CDR2 LQKENI. Trimming took 3 bases from V and 0 from J, leaving 12 bases between them. The CDR3 sequence is CASSPTGINSNQPQHF. The CDR3 DNA is TGTGCCAGCTCACCTACAGGGATAAATAGCAATCAGCCCCAGCATTTT.

V gene TRBV2 combines with J gene TRBJ1-6, with TRBD1 matching 8 bases. The CDR3 consists of 13 residues. The J segment lost 8 bases and the V segment lost 8 bases, leaving 5 bases of the junction unmatched. Germline values: CDR1 SNHLY, CDR2 FYNNEI. In DNA form, the CDR3 reads TGTGCCAGCCGTCAGGGGGCGGATTCACCCCTCCACTTT. It is translated as CASRQGADSPLHF.

The V call is TRBV5-1, the J call TRBJ1-3, with 8 nucleotides matching TRBD1. Germline values: CDR1 SGHRS, CDR2 YFSETQ. The CDR3 totals 16 residues. V lost 4 bases, J lost 2 bases, and 8 bases stayed unmatched. The DNA for the CDR3 is TGCGCCAGCAGCACCCGGACAGGGTCGACTGGAAACACCATATATTTT. This gives the protein CASSTRTGSTGNTIYF. Using reference TRBV5-1 and TRBJ1-3 for the parts outside the CDR3, the full variable domain is KAGVTQTPRYLIKTRGQQVTLSCSPISGHRSVSWYQQTPGQGLQFLFEYFSETQRNKGNFPGRFSGRQFSNSRSEMNVSTLELGDSALYLCASSTRTGSTGNTIYFGEGSWLTVV.

V usage is TRBV3-1 (or the pseudogene TRBV3-2) and J usage is TRBJ1-2; no firm D call. Looked up from germline, CDR1 is LGHDT and CDR2 is YNNKEL (reference sequence). The CDR3 extends over 16 amino acids. V shed 1 base and J shed 7 bases, with 19 bases lying between them. DNA of the CDR3: TGTGCCAGCAGCCAAGGCGGACGTGTAGGTGGAGGTGGCTACACCTTC. It specifies CASSQGGRVGGGGYTF.

The chain combines TRBV19 with TRBJ1-2; D is unresolved. CDR1 LNHDA and CDR2 SQIVND come from the germline V gene (reference sequence). This CDR3 spans 16 amino acids. V shed 3 bases and J shed 0 bases, with 14 bases lying between them. The CDR3 nucleotides read TGTGCCAGTAGTATTTTTTTAGCGGGAGCTAACTATGGCTACACCTTC. Encoded protein: CASSIFLAGANYGYTF.

The rearrangement links TRBV7-6 to TRBJ2-6; the D is unclear. CDR3 length: 15 amino acids. Trimming took 3 bases from V and 0 from J, leaving 6 bases between them. Germline V lookup: CDR1 SGHVS, CDR2 FNYEAQ. CDR3: CASSFSSSGANVLTF. The CDR3 DNA reads as TGTGCCAGCAGCTTCTCTTCCTCTGGGGCCAACGTCCTGACTTTC.

The genes are TRBV7-8 and TRBJ2-1, with D possibly TRBD1 on 5 matching bases. The CDR3 runs 15 residues. Germline lookup yields CDR1 SGHVS and CDR2 FQNEAQ. Trimming shortened V by 1 base and J by 3 bases, and 10 bases separated the two germline ends. CDR3 DNA sequence: TGTGCCAGCAGCTTAGGAGTTCAGGGCTACAATGAGCAGTTCTTC. Translating gives CASSLGVQGYNEQFF.